The sample holds a few counts of the clone carrying this TCR beta chain. The antigen remains undetermined. This CDR3 is 12 amino acids long. CDR1 and CDR2 (germline): SGHTA, FQGNSA. Trimming cost V 5 bases and J 10 bases, with 15 bases left between them. This sample stems from a study of T-cell reconstitution after alpha-beta-depleted transplantation in children. Unique molecular identifiers were used to barcode this TCRbeta library. TCRdb called the PCR reads again in MiXCR, with one record for every CDR3 protein. The sample includes over 100,000 distinct CDR3 sequences, roughly 7.6% of them seen just once. Findings and limits, study-wide: T-cell numbers and diversity one year post-transplant derived largely from freshly generated T cells. It was surviving recipient T cells and thymic progenitors that gave some patients high TCRbeta diversity at day 60.

The receptor was isolated from a boy aged 2 to 10 with acute lymphoblastic leukemia, due to receive a stem cell transplant. The chain carries TRBV7-2 and TRBJ2-7; possibly TRBD2 for D (5 bases). Sequencing was performed on PBMCs, taken before TCRalphabeta/CD19-depleted stem cell transplant. The CDR3 DNA sequence: TGTGCCAGCAGCCTCGATCTACGGGGACAGTACTTC. It yields the protein CASSLDLRGQYF.